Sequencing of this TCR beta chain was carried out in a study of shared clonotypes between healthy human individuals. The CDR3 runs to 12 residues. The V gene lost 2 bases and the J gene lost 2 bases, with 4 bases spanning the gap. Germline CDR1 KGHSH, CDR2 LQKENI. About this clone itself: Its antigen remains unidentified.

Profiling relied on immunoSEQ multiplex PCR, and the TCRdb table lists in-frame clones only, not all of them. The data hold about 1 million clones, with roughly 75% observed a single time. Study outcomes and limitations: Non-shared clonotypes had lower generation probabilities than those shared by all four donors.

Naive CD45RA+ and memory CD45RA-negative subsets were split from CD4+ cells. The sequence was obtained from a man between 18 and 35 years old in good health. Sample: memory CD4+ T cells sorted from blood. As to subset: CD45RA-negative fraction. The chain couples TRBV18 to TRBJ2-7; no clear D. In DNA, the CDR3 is TGTGCCAGCTCACCAGGGCCCTACGAGCAGTACTTC. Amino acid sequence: CASSPGPYEQYF. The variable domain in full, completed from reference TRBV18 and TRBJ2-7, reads NAGVMQNPRHLVRRRGQEARLRCSPMKGHSHVYWYRQLPEEGLKFMVYLQKENIIDESGMPKERFSAEFPKEGPSILRIQQVVRGDSAAYFCASSPGPYEQYFGPGTRLTVT.